This T cell receptor (beta chain) was sequenced in a study of blood T cell repertoires in COVID-19. The wider study: COVID-19 samples collected from the United States, Italy and Spain covered acute and convalescent phases. T cells, B-cell-depleted T cells, or PBMCs supplied cDNA or gDNA.

With 3 bases removed from V and 4 bases from J, the gap between germline ends came to 10 bases. From germline, CDR1 is SGDLS and CDR2 YYNGEE. The CDR3 totals 13 residues. Of note for this clone: This same CDR3 is encoded by further DNA sequences in the sample.

In the authors' methods: How many nucleated cells were present was estimated from reference gene primer amplification. Libraries were prepared by immunoSEQ multiplex PCR; TCRdb keeps only in-frame clonotypes and omits some of them. D and trimming come from the DNA, and the V and J calls and clone size come from that table. Here the sample spans 110,000 or so clones, over 65% being singletons. The TCR sequence derives from a man in his 70s with acute or convalescent COVID-19. The V and J genes are TRBV9 and TRBJ1-2; TRBD1 is a possible D gene (6 bases). Sequencing used peripheral blood. The DNA for the CDR3 is TGTGCCAGCAGCGAGGGGGGGTCCTATGGCTACACCTTC. Its protein product is CASSEGGSYGYTF.